This T cell receptor beta chain was identified during a study of T cells in narcolepsy. As for the study in general: Patients with NT1 or NT2 and healthy control donors were enrolled.

CDR3 length: 12 residues. V lost 1 base and J lost 7, with 8 bases in between. Per germline, CDR1 SGHAT and CDR2 FQNNGV. Clones were read by immunoSEQ multiplex PCR, and TCRdb kept only the in-frame ones, dropping some. The sample consists of tens of thousands of clones, about 90% of them appearing once. The TCR comes from a human donor with narcolepsy. The rearrangement links TRBV11-2 to TRBJ2-7; D remains unclear. Material: CD45RA- memory CD4+ T cells from PBMCs. The chain's CDR3 is CASSLGLSEQYF. The CDR3, as DNA: TGTGCCAGCAGCTTAGGCCTCAGTGAGCAGTACTTC.